This T cell receptor beta chain was obtained from a study of PD-1 blockade in classical Hodgkin lymphoma. Whole-study findings and limits: Newly diagnosed patients were said to have less baseline TCR diversity than healthy donors did. Whereas CD4+ TCR diversity had risen significantly by C4D1, CD8+ TCR diversity had not.

This CDR3 comprises 14 residues. Deletions cut 1 base from V and 7 bases from J, with 11 bases between. Germline V gene sequence: CDR1 SGHTA, CDR2 FQGNSA. A note on this clone: No antigen is known for it.

Data came from immunoSEQ multiplex PCR; TCRdb stores just in-frame clones and leaves some out. The sample shows 45,000 to 55,000 clones, approximately 73% of them seen only once. No patient escaped relapse after autologous stem cell transplantation, and brentuximab vedotin exposure varied. The rearrangement links TRBV7-2 to TRBJ2-1; D gene ambiguous. This sequence originates from a human donor with classical Hodgkin lymphoma. Sequencing was performed on peripheral blood mononuclear cells (PBMCs), taken before the second cycle of nivolumab. The CDR3, as DNA: TGTGCCAGCAGCTTAGGGAGTAAGTTAAATGAGCAGTTCTTC. It encodes CASSLGSKLNEQFF. Supplemented by reference TRBV7-2 and TRBJ2-1, the full variable domain reads GAGVSQSPSNKVTEKGKDVELRCDPISGHTALYWYRQSLGQGLEFLIYFQGNSAPDKSGLPSDRFSAERTGGSVSTLTIQRTQQEDSAVYLCASSLGSKLNEQFFGPGTRLTVL.